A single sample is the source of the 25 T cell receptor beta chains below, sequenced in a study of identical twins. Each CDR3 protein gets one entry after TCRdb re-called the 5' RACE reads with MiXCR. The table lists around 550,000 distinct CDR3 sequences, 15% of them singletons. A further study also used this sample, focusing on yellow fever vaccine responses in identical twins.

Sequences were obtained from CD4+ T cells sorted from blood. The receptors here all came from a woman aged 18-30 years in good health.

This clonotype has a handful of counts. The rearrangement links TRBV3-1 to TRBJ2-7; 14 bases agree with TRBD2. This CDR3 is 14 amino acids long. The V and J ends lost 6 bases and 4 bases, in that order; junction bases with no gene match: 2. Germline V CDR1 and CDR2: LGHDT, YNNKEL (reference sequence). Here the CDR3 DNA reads TGTGCCAGCAGACGGACTAGCGGGAGGTACGAGCAGTACTTC. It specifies CASRRTSGRYEQYF.

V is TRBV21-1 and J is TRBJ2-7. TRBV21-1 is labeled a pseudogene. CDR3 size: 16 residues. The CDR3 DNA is TGTGCCAGCAGCGAAACCGGGCGCAGGAGCTCCTACGAGCAGTACTTC. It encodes CASSETGRRSSYEQYF.

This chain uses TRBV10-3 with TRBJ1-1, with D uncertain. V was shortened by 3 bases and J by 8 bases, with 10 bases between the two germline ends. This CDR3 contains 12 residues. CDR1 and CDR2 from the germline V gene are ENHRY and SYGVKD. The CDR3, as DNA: TGTGCCATCAGTGAACAAGGGTTCGAAGCTTTCTTT. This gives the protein CAISEQGFEAFF.

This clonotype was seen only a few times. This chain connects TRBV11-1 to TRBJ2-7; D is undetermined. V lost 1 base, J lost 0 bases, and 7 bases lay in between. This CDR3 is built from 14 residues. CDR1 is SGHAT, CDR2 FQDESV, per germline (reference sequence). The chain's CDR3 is CASSLGPNSYEQYV. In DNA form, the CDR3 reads TGTGCCAGCAGCTTAGGGCCCAACTCCTACGAGCAGTACGTC.

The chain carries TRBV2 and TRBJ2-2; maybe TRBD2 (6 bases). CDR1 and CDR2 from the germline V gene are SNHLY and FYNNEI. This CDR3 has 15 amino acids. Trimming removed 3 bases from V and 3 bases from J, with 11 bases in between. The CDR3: CASSEVGTHTGELFF. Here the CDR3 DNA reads TGTGCCAGCAGTGAGGTCGGGACTCACACCGGGGAGCTGTTTTTT.

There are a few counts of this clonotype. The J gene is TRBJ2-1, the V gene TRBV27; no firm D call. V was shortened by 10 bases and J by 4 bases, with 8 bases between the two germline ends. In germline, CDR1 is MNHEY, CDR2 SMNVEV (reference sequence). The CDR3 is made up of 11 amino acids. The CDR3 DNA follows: TGTGCCACCAGAGTGTACAATGAGCAGTTCTTC. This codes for CATRVYNEQFF.

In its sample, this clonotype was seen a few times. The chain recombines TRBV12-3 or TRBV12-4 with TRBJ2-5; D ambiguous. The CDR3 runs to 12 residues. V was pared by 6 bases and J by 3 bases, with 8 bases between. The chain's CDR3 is CASRAEKETQYF. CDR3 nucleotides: TGTGCCAGCAGAGCTGAGAAAGAGACCCAGTACTTC.

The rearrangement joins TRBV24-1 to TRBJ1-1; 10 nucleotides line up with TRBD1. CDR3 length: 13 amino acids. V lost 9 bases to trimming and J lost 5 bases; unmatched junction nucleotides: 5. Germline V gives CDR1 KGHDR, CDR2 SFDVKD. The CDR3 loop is CATAGTGETEAFF. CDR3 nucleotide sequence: TGTGCCACCGCCGGGACAGGGGAAACTGAAGCTTTCTTT.

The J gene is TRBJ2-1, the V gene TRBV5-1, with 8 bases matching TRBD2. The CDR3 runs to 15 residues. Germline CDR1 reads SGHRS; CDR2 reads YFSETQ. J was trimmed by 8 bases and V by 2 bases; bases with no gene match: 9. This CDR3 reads CASSLSGSGIDEQFF. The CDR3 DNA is TGCGCCAGCAGCTTATCTGGTAGCGGGATCGATGAGCAGTTCTTC.

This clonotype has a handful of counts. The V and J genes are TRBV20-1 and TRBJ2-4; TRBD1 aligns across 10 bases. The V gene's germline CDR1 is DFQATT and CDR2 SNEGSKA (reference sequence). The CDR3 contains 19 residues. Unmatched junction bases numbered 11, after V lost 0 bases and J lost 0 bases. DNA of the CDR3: TGCAGTGCTAGAGACCTCGTGGGGGACAGGGGAATAGCCAAAAACATTCAGTACTTC. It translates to CSARDLVGDRGIAKNIQYF.

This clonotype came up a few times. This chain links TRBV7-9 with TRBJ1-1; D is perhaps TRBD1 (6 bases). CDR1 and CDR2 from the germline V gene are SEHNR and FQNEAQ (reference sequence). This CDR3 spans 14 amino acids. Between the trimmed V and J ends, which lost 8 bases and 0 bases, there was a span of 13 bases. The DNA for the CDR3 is TGTGCCAGCGGGAAGGGGGAAATGAACACTGAAGCTTTCTTT. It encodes CASGKGEMNTEAFF.

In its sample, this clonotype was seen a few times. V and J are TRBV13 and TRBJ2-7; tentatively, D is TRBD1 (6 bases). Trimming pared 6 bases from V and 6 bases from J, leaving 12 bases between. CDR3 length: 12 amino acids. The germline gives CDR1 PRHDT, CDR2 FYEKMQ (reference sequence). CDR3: CASRRQGFEQYF. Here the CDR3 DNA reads TGTGCCAGCAGGCGGCAGGGGTTCGAGCAGTACTTC.

The CDR3 loop is CASSHDRGRDDGYTF. CDR3 sequence (DNA): TGTGCCAGCAGTCACGACAGGGGGCGCGACGATGGCTACACCTTC. V usage is TRBV12-3 or TRBV12-4 and J usage is TRBJ1-2, with 10 nucleotides matching TRBD1. This CDR3 has 15 amino acids. V lost 5 bases, J lost 6 bases, and 9 bases stayed unmatched.

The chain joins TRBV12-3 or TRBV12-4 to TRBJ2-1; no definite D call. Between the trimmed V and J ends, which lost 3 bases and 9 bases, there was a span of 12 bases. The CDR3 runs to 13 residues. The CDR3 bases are TGTGCCAGCAGTTTTGGACGGGCGAGTGAGCAGTTCTTC. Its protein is CASSFGRASEQFF.

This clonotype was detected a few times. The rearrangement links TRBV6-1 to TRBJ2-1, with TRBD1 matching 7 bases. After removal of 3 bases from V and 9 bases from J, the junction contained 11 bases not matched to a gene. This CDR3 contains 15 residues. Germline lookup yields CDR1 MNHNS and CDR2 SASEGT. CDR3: CASSEPGTVRGEQFF. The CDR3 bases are TGTGCCAGCAGTGAGCCCGGGACAGTTAGAGGTGAGCAGTTCTTC.

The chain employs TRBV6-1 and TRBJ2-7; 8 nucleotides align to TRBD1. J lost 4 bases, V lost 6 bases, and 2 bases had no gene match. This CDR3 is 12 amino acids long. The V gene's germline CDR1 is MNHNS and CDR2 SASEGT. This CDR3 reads CASRGDRYEQYV. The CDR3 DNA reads TGTGCCAGCAGAGGGGACAGGTACGAGCAGTACGTC.

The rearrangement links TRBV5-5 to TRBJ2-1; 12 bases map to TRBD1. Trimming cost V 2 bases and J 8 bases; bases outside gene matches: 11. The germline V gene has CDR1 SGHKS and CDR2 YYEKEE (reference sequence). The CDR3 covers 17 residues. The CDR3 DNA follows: TGTGCCAGCAGCTTAGGACCGGGACAGGGGGCTCTCCATGAGCAGTTCTTC. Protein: CASSLGPGQGALHEQFF.

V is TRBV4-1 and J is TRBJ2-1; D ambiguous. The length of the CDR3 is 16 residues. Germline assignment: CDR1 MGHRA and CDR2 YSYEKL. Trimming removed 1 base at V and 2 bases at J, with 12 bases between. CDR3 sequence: CASSQGSRITYNEQFF. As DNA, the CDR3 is TGCGCCAGCAGCCAAGGATCGCGAATAACCTACAATGAGCAGTTCTTC.

Here the CDR3 DNA reads TGCGCCAGCAGCTCGTCGGACAGGGGAATAGGGAATGAGCAGTTCTTC. Translation gives CASSSSDRGIGNEQFF. The chain joins TRBV5-1 to TRBJ2-1; 9 positions agree with TRBD1. With V trimmed by 3 bases and J by 7 bases, 11 bases remained unmatched. Germline V CDR1 and CDR2: SGHRS, YFSETQ. This CDR3 region has 16 residues.

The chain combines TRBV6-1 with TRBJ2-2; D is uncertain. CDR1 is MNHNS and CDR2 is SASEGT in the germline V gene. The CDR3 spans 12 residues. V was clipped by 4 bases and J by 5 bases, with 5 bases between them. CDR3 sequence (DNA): TGTGCCAGCAGTGTAGAAACCGGGGAGCTGTTTTTT. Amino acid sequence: CASSVETGELFF.

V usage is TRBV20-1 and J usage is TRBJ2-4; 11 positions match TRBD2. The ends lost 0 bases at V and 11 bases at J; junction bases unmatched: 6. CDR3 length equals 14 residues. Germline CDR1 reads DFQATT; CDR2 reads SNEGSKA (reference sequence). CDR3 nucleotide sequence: TGCAGTGCTAGAGATCTTTCGGGACTAGCGGTTCAGTACTTC. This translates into CSARDLSGLAVQYF.

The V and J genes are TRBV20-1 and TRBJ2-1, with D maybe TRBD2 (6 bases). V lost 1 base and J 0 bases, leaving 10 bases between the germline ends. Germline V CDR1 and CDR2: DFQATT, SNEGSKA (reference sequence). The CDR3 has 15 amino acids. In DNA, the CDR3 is TGCAGTGCTAGAGTGGCGGGGCTCTCCTACAATGAGCAGTTCTTC. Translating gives CSARVAGLSYNEQFF.

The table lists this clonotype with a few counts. The CDR3 loop is CSATPGLAGGFEQFF. CDR3 DNA: TGCAGCGCCACACCGGGACTAGCGGGGGGGTTTGAGCAGTTCTTC. The chain carries TRBV29-1 and TRBJ2-1; 16 bases fit TRBD2. CDR3 length: 15 residues. Germline V lookup: CDR1 SQVTM, CDR2 ANQGSEA. The ends lost 7 bases at V and 9 bases at J; junction bases unmatched: 9.

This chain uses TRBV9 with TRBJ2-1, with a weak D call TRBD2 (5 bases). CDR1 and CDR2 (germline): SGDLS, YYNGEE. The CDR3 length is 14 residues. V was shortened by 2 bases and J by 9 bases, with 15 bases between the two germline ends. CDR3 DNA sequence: TGTGCCAGCAGCGTTCGACACGCCGAGGGTGAGCAGTTCTTC. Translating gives CASSVRHAEGEQFF.

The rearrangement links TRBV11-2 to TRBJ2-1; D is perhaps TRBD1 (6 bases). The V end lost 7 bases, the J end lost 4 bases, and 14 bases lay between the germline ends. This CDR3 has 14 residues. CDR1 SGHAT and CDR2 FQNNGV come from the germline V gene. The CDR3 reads CASNPGQKYNEQFF. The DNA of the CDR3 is TGTGCCAGCAACCCTGGACAGAAATACAATGAGCAGTTCTTC.